This T cell receptor beta chain comes out of a study of identical twins. General observations from the study: Cord blood beta clonotypes that were abundant carried fewer insertions, and memory repertoires showed no such trend. Invariant MAIT and iNKT cells are populations that could partly confound zero-insertion analyses. Models underestimated out-of-frame TCR alpha sharing in monozygotic twins. Twins' surplus sharing was weaker for beta out-of-frame sequences.

The CDR3 contains 15 residues. Trimming pared 4 bases from V and 4 bases from J, leaving 17 bases between. The V gene's germline CDR1 is SGHRS and CDR2 YFSETQ. Each CDR3 protein is one row after TCRdb ran MiXCR on the 5' RACE reads. The sample contains about 690,000 distinct CDR3 sequences, 21% of which appear only once. Notes on this clonotype: What it binds is not known.

The sample was also linked to a second study, of T cells expressing NK-cell markers.

The V call is TRBV5-1, the J call TRBJ2-5; D gene ambiguous. The sequencing sample was made of PBMCs. The origin of this receptor is a woman younger than 30 in good health. Here the CDR3 DNA reads TGCGCCAGCAGCAGATTCGGGCCCCTGGGAGAGACCCAGTACTTC. Its protein product is CASSRFGPLGETQYF.